The 25 T cell receptor beta chains presented below share a single source sample, sequenced in a study of OX40 agonist ivuxolimab in advanced cancers. The library was produced with the immunoSEQ multiplex PCR assay. TCRdb mirrors the immuneACCESS table, restricted to in-frame sequences. Some clones are absent from its copies; in checked studies, under half trace to an unresolved V gene, and the reason for the others is unknown. In all, the sample holds 65,000 to 90,000 clones, and around 88% of those were seen once. The ten largest clones take up roughly 0.71% of the sample. This specimen consisted of CD4+ or CD8+ T cells sorted from blood, obtained in a trial of the OX40 agonist ivuxolimab. The origin of the receptors is an adult with an advanced solid tumor such as melanoma, head and neck, liver or kidney cancer.

This chain joins TRBV6-5 and TRBJ1-5, with D possibly TRBD1 on 5 matching bases. Germline CDR1 reads MNHEY; CDR2 reads SVGAGI. This CDR3 has 15 amino acids. V was shortened by 6 bases and J by 2 bases, with 14 bases between the two germline ends. CDR3 residues: CASRLGRWGNQPQHF. The DNA for the CDR3 is TGTGCCAGCAGACTGGGGCGGTGGGGCAATCAGCCCCAGCATTTT.

J is TRBJ2-1 and V is TRBV4-3; D gene uncertain. CDR1 LGHNA and CDR2 YSLEER come from the germline V gene. CDR3 length: 13 residues. V lost 4 bases and J 5 bases, leaving 9 bases between the germline ends. The chain's CDR3 is CASSLIRNNEQFF. The DNA for the CDR3 is TGCGCCAGCAGCCTGATTAGGAACAATGAGCAGTTCTTC.

The chain combines TRBV5-1 with TRBJ2-2, with a possible D match to TRBD2 (6 bases). The germline V gene encodes CDR1 SGHRS and CDR2 YFSETQ. V lost 7 bases, J lost 1 base, and 11 bases lay in between. CDR3 length: 14 residues. This CDR3 is CASQLAMNTGELFF. The CDR3 nucleotides read TGCGCCAGCCAACTAGCAATGAACACCGGGGAGCTGTTTTTT.

The chain joins TRBV5-1 to TRBJ2-7, with a tentative D call TRBD2 (6 bases). The CDR3 length is 18 residues. Germline CDR1 and CDR2: SGHRS and YFSETQ. V shed 1 base and J shed 0 bases, with 20 bases lying between them. This CDR3 is CASSLYPGDGTSSYEQYF. CDR3 DNA sequence: TGCGCCAGCAGCTTGTATCCGGGGGACGGAACAAGCTCCTACGAGCAGTACTTC.

The chain combines TRBV6-5 with TRBJ2-7, with unresolved D. Trimming left V 0 bases short and J 0 bases short, with 9 bases between. Germline V gene sequence: CDR1 MNHEY, CDR2 SVGAGI. This CDR3 spans 15 amino acids. DNA for the CDR3: TGTGCCAGCAGTTACTCGCGACGATCCTCCTACGAGCAGTACTTC. Its protein is CASSYSRRSSYEQYF.

V gene TRBV28 combines with J gene TRBJ2-3; a possible D gene is TRBD1 (5 bases). In germline, CDR1 is MDHEN, CDR2 SYDVKM. This CDR3 comprises 13 residues. Trimming stripped 7 bases from V and 3 bases from J, with 11 bases between. The CDR3 nucleotides read TGTGCCAGCAAACAAGCAGGGACAGATACGCAGTATTTT. Translation gives CASKQAGTDTQYF.

The chain has TRBV28 and TRBJ1-3; 8 bases match TRBD1. CDR1 is MDHEN, CDR2 SYDVKM, per germline. The CDR3 is 17 residues long. Trimming at V came to 3 bases and at J to 3 bases, leaving 10 bases not matched to a gene. DNA for the CDR3: TGTGCCAGCAGTTTGGAAAGACAGGGGAGCTTTGGAAACACCATATATTTT. This gives the protein CASSLERQGSFGNTIYF.

This sequence joins TRBV7-2 and TRBJ1-3, with D unclear. Trimming cost V 5 bases and J 1 base, with 9 bases left between them. Germline CDR1 reads SGHTA; CDR2 reads FQGNSA. The CDR3 sequence is 14 residues long. CDR3 residues: CASSPRESGNTIYF. The CDR3 DNA sequence: TGTGCCAGCAGCCCCCGGGAGTCTGGAAACACCATATATTTT.

V is TRBV7-2 and J is TRBJ2-7, with 9 bases identical to TRBD2. The V and J ends lost 6 bases and 4 bases, in that order; junction bases with no gene match: 4. This CDR3 has 13 amino acids. Germline CDR1 is SGHTA and CDR2 is FQGNSA. The CDR3 DNA is TGTGCCAGCAGAGGGACTAGCTGGTACGAGCAGTACTTC. Translation gives CASRGTSWYEQYF.

The J gene is TRBJ2-3, the V gene TRBV7-2; 9 bases are a match to TRBD1. V gave up 5 bases and J gave up 5 bases; unmatched junction bases: 8. CDR1 SGHTA and CDR2 FQGNSA come from the germline V gene. There are 15 residues in the CDR3. The CDR3, as DNA: TGTGCCAGCAGCGACCCGGGACAGGGTGGAGATACGCAGTATTTT. Translating gives CASSDPGQGGDTQYF.

J is TRBJ2-7 and V is TRBV7-2, with 10 bases identical to TRBD2. Germline CDR1 reads SGHTA; CDR2 reads FQGNSA. Trimming cost V 5 bases and J 6 bases; bases outside gene matches: 16. The CDR3 runs to 17 residues. The CDR3 bases are TGTGCCAGCAGCCTACGCTTGGGCCTAGCGGGAGCGGTCGAGCAGTACTTC. This translates into CASSLRLGLAGAVEQYF.

This rearrangement joins TRBV15 to TRBJ1-5; D gene unclear. The CDR3 covers 15 residues. Trimming took 5 bases from V and 4 from J, leaving 15 bases between them. CDR1 and CDR2 from the germline V gene are LNHNV and YYDKDF (reference sequence). In nucleotides, the CDR3 is TGTGCCACCAGCGGGAACCGGGCCGAAAATCAGCCCCAGCATTTT. Its protein is CATSGNRAENQPQHF. Filled out from reference TRBV15 and TRBJ1-5, the complete variable domain reads DAMVIQNPRYQVTQFGKPVTLSCSQTLNHNVMYWYQQKSSQAPKLLFHYYDKDFNNEADTPDNFQSRRPNTSFCFLDIRSPGLGDTAMYLCATSGNRAENQPQHFGDGTRLSIL.

The J gene is TRBJ1-5, the V gene TRBV4-3; D is undetermined. Germline CDR1 LGHNA, CDR2 YSLEER. The V and J ends lost 2 bases and 6 bases respectively, with 14 bases between them. CDR3 length: 15 residues. CDR3 region: CASSQSTVGRQPQHF. CDR3 nucleotides: TGCGCCAGCAGCCAAAGCACCGTCGGACGTCAGCCCCAGCATTTT.

The rearrangement uses TRBV28 and TRBJ2-7; 12 nucleotides match TRBD2. V trimming: 4 bases; J trimming: 7 bases; junction bases outside the gene matches: 5. The germline gives CDR1 MDHEN, CDR2 SYDVKM. The CDR3 has 14 residues. The CDR3 nucleotides read TGTGCCAGCAGTTCTAGCGGGAGGGCCGGTGAGCAGTACTTC. Translated: CASSSSGRAGEQYF.

This chain links TRBV10-3 with TRBJ1-4; TRBD1 matches 9 bases. The CDR3 contains 19 residues. Germline-derived CDR1 and CDR2 are ENHRY and SYGVKD. Unmatched junction bases numbered 14, after V lost 2 bases and J lost 4 bases. The CDR3 region has the DNA TGTGCCATCAGTGAGGAACCCCCGGGACAGGGTTTGATTAATGAAAAACTGTTTTTT. Protein sequence: CAISEEPPGQGLINEKLFF.

The V call is TRBV19, the J call TRBJ2-3; D is possibly TRBD2 (6 bases). V was pared by 6 bases and J by 2 bases, with 12 bases between. This CDR3 spans 14 amino acids. Germline CDR1 LNHDA, CDR2 SQIVND (reference sequence). CDR3 nucleotides: TGTGCCAGTAGCCGGGCGGGGCTCACAGATACGCAGTATTTT. This gives the protein CASSRAGLTDTQYF.

This clone occurred once. The chain's CDR3 is CASSLGEQRWSYEQYF. Here the CDR3 DNA reads TGTGCCAGCAGCTTAGGAGAGCAGAGGTGGAGCTACGAGCAGTACTTC. The chain combines TRBV5-6 with TRBJ2-7; unclear D gene. CDR1 is SGHDT and CDR2 is YYEEEE in the germline V gene. The CDR3 loop spans 16 amino acids. The ends were cut back, 2 bases at V and 3 bases at J, with 18 bases in the middle.

This clone was observed once. This chain uses TRBV28 with TRBJ1-6, with 8 bases fitting TRBD1. Germline V gene sequence: CDR1 MDHEN, CDR2 SYDVKM. CDR3 length: 17 amino acids. Losses at the gene ends were 3 bases for V and 0 bases for J; bases not matched to a gene: 4. For the CDR3, the DNA is TGTGCCAGCAGTTTCCGCGGACAGGGCTCCTATAATTCACCCCTCCACTTT. Translated, it gives CASSFRGQGSYNSPLHF.

The chain has TRBV6-6 and TRBJ2-1, with 10 bases lining up with TRBD1. V lost 5 bases to trimming and J lost 2 bases; unmatched junction nucleotides: 6. Germline lookup yields CDR1 MNHNY and CDR2 SVGAGI (reference sequence). The CDR3 runs to 16 residues. This CDR3 reads CASSKGQGQTYNEQFF. CDR3 DNA: TGTGCCAGCAGTAAGGGACAGGGGCAAACCTACAATGAGCAGTTCTTC.

This chain uses TRBV11-2 with TRBJ2-7, with 8 bases that match TRBD2. V lost 4 bases to trimming and J lost 6 bases; unmatched junction nucleotides: 5. This CDR3 is built from 13 residues. Germline V gives CDR1 SGHAT, CDR2 FQNNGV. DNA for the CDR3: TGTGCCAGCAGCTCGGGACTAGTATTCGAGCAGTACTTC. Its translation: CASSSGLVFEQYF.

The V gene is TRBV19, the J gene TRBJ1-5, with unresolved D. CDR3 length: 15 residues. Germline CDR1 LNHDA, CDR2 SQIVND (reference sequence). With 6 bases removed from V and 7 bases from J, the gap between germline ends came to 19 bases. The CDR3 bases are TGTGCCAGTAGAACCAGTGATGTAGGGAGGCAGCCCCAGCATTTT. As protein: CASRTSDVGRQPQHF.

The chain joins TRBV30 to TRBJ2-5; 7 bases are shared with TRBD1. V trimming: 4 bases; J trimming: 6 bases; junction bases outside the gene matches: 5. Germline V gene data show CDR1 as GTSNPN and CDR2 as SVGIG (reference sequence). The CDR3 totals 12 residues. The CDR3 here is CAWNYRGKTQYF. The CDR3 DNA reads as TGTGCCTGGAACTACAGGGGAAAGACCCAGTACTTC.

This chain connects TRBV4-1 to TRBJ2-3, with 8 nucleotides matching TRBD2. The germline V gene has CDR1 MGHRA and CDR2 YSYEKL. Trimming took 4 bases from V and 6 from J; bases not matched to a gene: 12. The CDR3 covers 16 residues. CDR3 sequence reads: CASSPSRASGLDTQYF. CDR3 DNA sequence: TGCGCCAGCAGCCCTAGTAGGGCTAGCGGGCTGGATACGCAGTATTTT.

The gene calls are TRBV11-2 and TRBJ2-7; D is unresolved. Trimming took off 5 bases at V and 0 bases at J, with 11 bases between the two ends. This CDR3 has 14 amino acids. Germline assignment: CDR1 SGHAT and CDR2 FQNNGV. The CDR3 DNA sequence: TGTGCCAGCAGCCCTTTAGGTGTCTCCTACGAGCAGTACTTC. Translating gives CASSPLGVSYEQYF.

The chain joins TRBV9 to TRBJ2-2, with 7 bases aligning to TRBD2. The junction had 12 bases not matched to a gene; V was cut back by 3 bases and J by 4 bases. Germline CDR1 is SGDLS and CDR2 is YYNGEE. The CDR3 runs to 17 residues. The CDR3 loop reads CASSARPGGDATGELFF. CDR3 in DNA: TGTGCCAGCAGCGCACGGCCTGGGGGGGATGCCACCGGGGAGCTGTTTTTT. The full variable domain, completed using reference TRBV9 and TRBJ2-2, is DSGVTQTPKHLITATGQRVTLRCSPRSGDLSVYWYQQSLDQGLQFLIQYYNGEERAKGNILERFSAQQFPDLHSELNLSSLELGDSALYFCASSARPGGDATGELFFGEGSRLTVL.